The present T cell receptor (beta chain) was sequenced within a study of cytomegalovirus exposure and HLA in healthy donors. Looking at the study overall: Researchers found that approximately 77% of 398 genotyped donors fell within the Caucasian-associated ancestry cluster.

This clone showed up just a few times. Its antigen is not known. Vbeta (60) and Jbeta (13) primers were used in the PCR. Generated by immunoSEQ multiplex PCR, the TCRdb table keeps only in-frame clones and is missing some. The repertoire holds 170,000 or so clones, over 80% seen once, with 1.6% in the top ten. Study-wide results and limits: Sequencing likely generated an artifact that appeared as a cluster of highly shared sequence variants. Owing to their indistinguishability, certain V segments, notably TRBV6-2 and TRBV6-3, were excluded. There were reportedly fewer N-insertions in an Asian-associated ancestry cluster than the roughly 700-donor mean, in a later analysis.

Germline CDR1 KGHSH, CDR2 LQKENI. The V and J ends lost 3 bases and 2 bases respectively, with 14 bases between them. The CDR3 has 17 residues. The chain employs TRBV18 and TRBJ2-6, with D perhaps TRBD2 (5 bases). The sequence derives from a man aged 50-60 years in good health and CMV-seronegative. The sample was PBMCs. The CDR3 reads CASSPSGIGAGANVLTF. The CDR3 nucleotides are TGTGCCAGCTCACCTTCGGGGATCGGGGCTGGGGCCAACGTCCTGACTTTC.